The following is a TCR beta chain sequence with its context. cDNA came from around 0.5 to 1 ug RNA primed by random hexamers. TCRdb reprocessed the immunoSEQ multiplex PCR reads via MiXCR and lists one record per CDR3 protein. The table lists roughly 180,000 distinct CDR3 sequences, approximately 93% of them singletons, with roughly 0.1% in the top ten. The sample comes from a study of CD8 T cells in Susac syndrome. The source material was CD4+ T cells from PBMCs. The sequence came from a human donor with multiple sclerosis.

The CDR3 sequence: CASSAERGVRTGELFF. The CDR3 DNA follows: TGTGCCAGCAGTGCGGAGCGGGGGGTGAGGACCGGGGAGCTGTTTTTT. The chain has TRBV2 and TRBJ2-2; 9 bases agree with TRBD2. V was clipped by 4 bases and J by 5 bases; unmatched bases: 8. The CDR3 length is 16 residues. CDR1 SNHLY and CDR2 FYNNEI come from the germline V gene. Supplemented by reference TRBV2 and TRBJ2-2, the full variable domain reads EPEVTQTPSHQVTQMGQEVILRCVPISNHLYFYWYRQILGQKVEFLVSFYNNEISEKSEIFDDQFSVERPDGSNFTLKIRSTKLEDSAMYFCASSAERGVRTGELFFGEGSRLTVL.